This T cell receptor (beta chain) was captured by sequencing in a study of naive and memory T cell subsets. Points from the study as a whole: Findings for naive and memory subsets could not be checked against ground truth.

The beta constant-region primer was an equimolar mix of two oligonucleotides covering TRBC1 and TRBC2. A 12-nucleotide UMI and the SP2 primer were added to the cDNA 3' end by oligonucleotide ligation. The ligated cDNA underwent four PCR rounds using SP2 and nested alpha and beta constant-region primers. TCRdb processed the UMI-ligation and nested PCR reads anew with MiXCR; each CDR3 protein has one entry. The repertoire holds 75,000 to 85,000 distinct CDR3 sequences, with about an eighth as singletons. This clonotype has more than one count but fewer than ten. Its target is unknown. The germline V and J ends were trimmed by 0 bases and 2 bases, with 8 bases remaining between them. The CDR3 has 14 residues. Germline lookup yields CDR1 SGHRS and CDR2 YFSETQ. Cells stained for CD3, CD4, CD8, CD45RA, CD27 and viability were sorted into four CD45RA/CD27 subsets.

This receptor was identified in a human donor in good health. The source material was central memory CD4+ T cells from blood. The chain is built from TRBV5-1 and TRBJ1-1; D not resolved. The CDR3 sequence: CASSLEARNTEAFF. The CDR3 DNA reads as TGCGCCAGCAGCTTGGAGGCCAGAAACACTGAAGCTTTCTTT. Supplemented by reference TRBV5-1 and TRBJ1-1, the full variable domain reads KAGVTQTPRYLIKTRGQQVTLSCSPISGHRSVSWYQQTPGQGLQFLFEYFSETQRNKGNFPGRFSGRQFSNSRSEMNVSTLELGDSALYLCASSLEARNTEAFFGQGTRLTVV.